This TCR beta chain was found in a study of cytomegalovirus exposure and HLA in healthy donors (dated by TCRdb to between 2016 and 2019). Study-level background: An earlier analysis of 550 to 700 of the donors reported 250 to 350 Gb of sequence data and roughly 110 million unique TCR beta sequences from 190 million or so T cells. An early release covering more than 500 HLA-typed donors comprised 250 to 350 gigabases of sequencing data and 85 million or so unique TCR sequences. Among the roughly 400 genotyped donors, approximately 77% belonged to the genetic ancestry cluster associated with self-reported Caucasian donors. The study was designed to test whether signatures of past pathogen exposure could be identified by cataloging public T cell receptors. The T cell repertoires of 666 subjects were profiled by immunosequencing and related to cytomegalovirus serostatus. A separate validation cohort of roughly 130 different subjects was used in addition to the approximately 670-subject first cohort. High-throughput TCR immunosequencing, statistical association of individual TCRs with disease status, and machine learning were combined to predict cytomegalovirus infection status. In a later analysis, previously published TCR beta repertoires from more than 500 donors were re-analyzed and high-resolution HLA genotyping was added so that TCR occurrence patterns could be studied. Rather than using new phenotypic data, the later analysis identified candidate immune exposures from TCR beta sequences and from how often those sequences occurred across donors. An earlier analysis of approximately 500 of the donors applied high-throughput TCR beta sequencing to assess whether each TCR beta V gene segment acted as functional or pseudogenic. Donor age, sex, ethnicity and CMV serostatus were compiled together with the repertoire data. A later genetic analysis used genome-wide SNP genotypes for about 65% of the roughly 670 donors, treating that subset as a discovery cohort. All discovery cohort repertoires had been generated using a single sequencing platform. Both class I and class II loci were covered by HLA typing, at four-digit resolution. The number of typed donors differed by locus: about 629-640 for A, B, C, DRB1 and DQB1; about 520 for DQA1; approximately 600 for DPA1; and roughly 490 for DPB1. Because of strong linkage in the cohort, roughly five DR-DQ haplotypes were treated as single units for association and clustering. Among over 350 genotyped donors of the cohort, an average of 235,054 unique TCR beta nucleotide sequences were sequenced per donor, 15% to 20% of them non-productive.

Library preparation employed the immunoSEQ multiplex PCR assay. For the multiplex PCR, a mixture combining 60 forward primers for TCR Vbeta segments and 13 reverse primers for TCR Jbeta segments was used. A multiplex PCR assay on genomic DNA amplified the CDR3 region of rearranged TCR beta genes. The Illumina HiSeq System was used to sequence the amplified TCR beta libraries as 87-base-pair reads. The published analysis was carried out like this. Across the roughly 640 repertoires, a later analysis counted roughly 84 million unique TCR beta chains, about 10 million of which were shared by at least two donors. A nearest-neighbor algorithm error-corrected the raw reads and collapsed the reads into unique sequences, merging closely related sequences to remove PCR and sequencing errors. Alignment of CDR3 sequences to IMGT reference sequences was used to assign V, D and J gene segments. For a sequence to be retained, a match of at least six nucleotides was required to both a V gene segment and a J gene segment. A rearrangement was called productive if the CDR3 had no stop codons and remained in frame with V and J, and every other rearrangement was called non-productive. Following IMGT convention, CDR3 was defined as the stretch from the second conserved V-encoded cysteine up to the conserved J-encoded phenylalanine. In an earlier analysis of 500 to 650 of the donors, sequences lacking an unambiguous match to a single V gene segment were excluded. An earlier analysis of just under 600 of the donors called V segments functional above 56.7% productive rearrangements and segregating when the between-donor standard deviation exceeded 5%. To diagnose cytomegalovirus status from the catalog of TCR beta chain sequences, a statistical classification framework was built. A later analysis assigned V and J genes by comparing TCR nucleotide sequences with IMGT/GENE-DB human TR gene sequences. A later analysis assigned CDR3 sequences and most-parsimonious VDJ recombination scenarios with the TCRdist pipeline. In a later analysis, every TCR beta chain was defined by the combination of its CDR3 amino acid sequence and its V-gene family, and reads without a unique V-gene family were dropped. To address suspected cross-contamination and a sequencing artifact, a later analysis removed roughly 640 highly shared, low-generation-probability nucleotide sequences. A later analysis calculated a clonal expansion index for each public chain from normalized within-repertoire ranks of inferred template counts. In a later analysis, generation probabilities were computed with a VDJ recombination model fitted to out-of-frame rearrangements, and the resulting probabilities were checked against IGoR. In a later analysis, TCR-TCR, TCR-HLA and TCR-CMV co-occurrence was scored with hypergeometric tests, and a repertoire-size bias correction was applied to TCR pairs. In a later analysis, false discovery rates were estimated by permuting HLA or CMV assignments 20 times. In a later analysis, co-occurring TCRs were grouped using DBSCAN, with TCRdist sequence similarity added in when clustering inside HLA-allele-positive subsets. For co-occurrence clustering, repertoires with fewer than 30,000 or more than 120,000 public chains were excluded, along with roughly 5 repertoires with anomalous nucleotide sharing. In its TCRdb copy, this immuneACCESS table keeps in-frame sequences only and misses some clones. Where compared with another copy, unresolved V genes explain less than half of these, and the others have no known cause. The V and J calls and clone size were taken over from that table, and D and trimming were inferred from the DNA. This sample comprises about 270,000 clones, 80% to 90% of them detected only once. Clones ranked in the top ten supply 4% of the sample.

What the authors observed across the whole study: Only TCR beta chains were sequenced in this cohort, and the absence of alpha or paired-chain data limited detectable features. A later analysis associated approximately 17,000 TCR beta sequences with specific HLA alleles at a false discovery rate of 0.05. Compared with the approximately 700-donor mean, donors in an Asian-associated ancestry cluster had fewer N-insertions in productive TCRs, according to a later genetic analysis. The 87-base-pair reads could not distinguish some IMGT-functional V segments, including TRBV6-2 and TRBV6-3, so those segments were excluded. A further reported finding was that TCR beta sequences accurately predicted the HLA-A and HLA-B alleles for most subjects in the first cohort. A later analysis found that most CMV-associated TCR beta chains appeared HLA-restricted, with HLA associations seemingly driven largely by CMV exposure. Strong co-occurrence of HLA alleles, especially DR and DQ, made assigning TCR associations to individual alleles difficult. A later analysis found that HLA-associated TCR beta chains were more clonally expanded and had lower generation probabilities than equally common non-associated chains. The presence/absence analyses assumed that sequencing depth was roughly uniform across donors, and that assumption may not be true. Correlated functional status among segregating V segments might reflect linkage disequilibrium, but an unknown experimental factor could not be ruled out. A few of the identified cytomegalovirus-associated TCR beta chains were confirmed in vitro to be specific for cytomegalovirus antigens. In the study, 164 TCR beta chains were listed as associated with cytomegalovirus. In a later analysis, several top co-occurrence clusters were reported to appear linked to parvovirus B19, influenza, CMV and Epstein-Barr virus. An earlier analysis of some 560 of the donors showed that most TCR beta V segments appeared in productive rearrangements either about 87% or about 30% of the time, which broadly matched IMGT annotations. The sequencing pipeline was judged likely to have produced a cluster of highly shared sequence variants as a technical artifact. Around 16 rarely observed V segments, including chromosome 9 orphons, were excluded from the earlier analysis of about 500 of the donors because counts were too low. HLA typing was unavailable for some donors at each locus, so association tests used only the typed subset. CMV serostatus was the only immune exposure information available for the cohort. According to the authors, the approach could potentially be generalized to other disease states and immunological phenotypes. A later genetic analysis associated a missense DCLRE1C variant with V-gene and J-gene trimming of TCR beta chains, and an independent cohort replicated the association. Across donors, most TCR sequences were observed very rarely, whereas some public TCRs were present in many individuals. Cytomegalovirus status was reported to be diagnosed by the classifier with high specificity and sensitivity in both the original and validation cohorts. In a later analysis, the rate of TCR association differed among HLA loci, with DRB1 alleles having the most associated TCRs and HLA-C alleles having the fewest.

The cohort comprised around 700 healthy bone marrow donors. Cohort members were all nominally healthy when sampled, although unrecorded immune exposures were likely present. The donor tested CMV seropositive, placing the donor among the 290 or so seropositive members of the cohort. Every donor gave a peripheral blood sample, and the peripheral blood mononuclear cells from that sample were used for TCR beta sequencing. The Qiagen DNeasy Blood Extraction Kit was used to extract genomic DNA from the blood cell samples. Inclusive of the bounding cysteine and phenylalanine, the CDR3 is 13 residues long. Of all the DNA, just the CDR3 is kept, 39 bases in frame from base 1. V was cut back by 3 bases and J by 1 base, leaving a gap of 7 bases between them. Sequences SGHTA (CDR1) and FQGNSA (CDR2) are obtained from the germline V gene. To note about this clone: What antigen it recognizes has not been identified. No much larger clone exists at a distance of one base, and base qualities are not known. Other DNA variants within this sample encode the same CDR3.

The origin of this receptor is a middle-aged man in good health and CMV-seropositive. The sequenced material came from PBMCs. Rearrangement joined TRBV7-2 to TRBJ2-7; 6 matching bases give a weak D call of TRBD1. The bases read TGTGCCAGCAGCTTTACAGGGTCCTACGAGCAGTACTTC. It is translated as CASSFTGSYEQYF.